This TCR beta chain was documented in a study of neurological immune-mediated disorders. This clonotype was seen many times. Its antigen is currently unknown. One entry per CDR3 protein results from TCRdb running MiXCR on the 5' RACE reads. This sample yields about 30,000 distinct CDR3 sequences, of which approximately 15% are seen a single time; about 5% belongs to the top ten. This sample's time point: technical triplicate 3. Overall study findings and caveats: Subjects shared no identical expanded-clone CDR3 amino acid sequences, suggesting private TCR-beta repertoires in all groups. HTLV-1-associated myelopathy had the most TCR clonal expansion, and multiple sclerosis had the least, less than healthy controls.

Germline V gene sequence: CDR1 SGHRS, CDR2 YFSETQ. The CDR3 sequence is 13 residues long. V lost 4 bases and J lost 5; bases outside the gene matches: 3. Material for sequencing was CD4+ T cells from blood. The chain has TRBV5-1 and TRBJ2-5; 9 positions agree with TRBD2. The clonotype was recovered from a female donor with HTLV-1-associated myelopathy (HAM/TSP). CDR3 protein: CASSRGLAETQYF. The CDR3 nucleotides read TGCGCCAGCAGCCGAGGACTAGCGGAGACCCAGTACTTC.